The rows below give T cell receptor beta chains drawn from one sample of a study of shared T cell receptors in the human thymus. The assay was immunoSEQ multiplex PCR, and TCRdb's table has in-frame clones only and misses some. Here the sample spans hundreds of thousands of clones, roughly 86% being singletons. Separately, the same data were catalogued under a study of human thymus T cells.

The source material was thymocytes. The receptor source for this set is a boy less than two years old with a congenital heart defect. Both conserved end residues are part of each CDR3. The order of the fields is J gene, D gene, V gene, clone size, CDR3 DNA, CDR3 protein. A D gene is named only where the DNA matches it firmly. Part of the rows lack a size; the others show once, few, many or a class for expanded clones.

j_call: TRBJ2-3
d_call: TRBD2
v_call: TRBV5-1
clone_size: NA
cdr3_nt: TGCGCCAGCAGCTCCCGGCGGGGGGCGGGGACAGATACGCAGTATTTT
cdr3_aa: CASSSRRGAGTDTQYF

j_call: TRBJ2-1
d_call: TRBD1
v_call: TRBV5-5
clone_size: NA
cdr3_nt: TGTGCCAGCACCCAGCTAGGGACAGGGTTCTGCAATGAGCAGTTCTTC
cdr3_aa: CASTQLGTGFCNEQFF

j_call: TRBJ2-2
d_call: NA
v_call: TRBV5-6
clone_size: NA
cdr3_nt: TGTGCCAGCAGCCGAGACCCGGGACTCCCCGGGGAGCTGTTTTTT
cdr3_aa: CASSRDPGLPGELFF

j_call: TRBJ1-1
d_call: NA
v_call: TRBV20-1
clone_size: NA
cdr3_nt: TGCAGGCCCGGAGTTGAAGCTTTCTTT
cdr3_aa: CRPGVEAFF

j_call: TRBJ1-2
d_call: TRBD1
v_call: TRBV29-1
clone_size: NA
cdr3_nt: TGCAGCGGGGGGACAGGGGTATATGGCTACACCTTC
cdr3_aa: CSGGTGVYGYTF

j_call: TRBJ2-2
d_call: NA
v_call: TRBV19
clone_size: NA
cdr3_nt: TGTGCCAGTAGTAACCACCTGGCGCGGGGAAGCACCGGGGAGCTGTTTTTT
cdr3_aa: CASSNHLARGSTGELFF

j_call: TRBJ2-3
d_call: TRBD2
v_call: TRBV5-1
clone_size: NA
cdr3_nt: TGCGCCAGCAGCCCTTTGCGGGAGGACGGGCTCACAGATACGCAGTATTTT
cdr3_aa: CASSPLREDGLTDTQYF

j_call: TRBJ2-1
d_call: NA
v_call: TRBV2
clone_size: NA
cdr3_nt: TGTGCCAGCAACCGGGAGAGGGATGAGCAGTTCTTC
cdr3_aa: CASNRERDEQFF

j_call: TRBJ1-1
d_call: TRBD1
v_call: TRBV10-3
clone_size: NA
cdr3_nt: TGTGCCATCAGCGACGGGCACAGGGGTACGAACACTGAAGCTTTCTTT
cdr3_aa: CAISDGHRGTNTEAFF

j_call: TRBJ2-7
d_call: NA
v_call: TRBV18
clone_size: NA
cdr3_nt: TGTGCCAGCTCAGACGGGCGACAGCTATACGAGCAGTACTTC
cdr3_aa: CASSDGRQLYEQYF

j_call: TRBJ1-2
d_call: NA
v_call: TRBV2
clone_size: NA
cdr3_nt: TGTGCCGCTGACCTCGGGGGGGGAGGTGGCTACACCTTC
cdr3_aa: CAADLGGGGGYTF

j_call: TRBJ1-3
d_call: NA
v_call: TRBV9
clone_size: NA
cdr3_nt: TGTGCCAGCAGCGTGTCGGACAGTACTGGAAACACCATATATTTT
cdr3_aa: CASSVSDSTGNTIYF

j_call: TRBJ2-1
d_call: NA
v_call: TRBV18
clone_size: NA
cdr3_nt: TGTGCCAGCTCACGGACATCCCCGGCCCTATCCTACAATGAGCAGTTCTTC
cdr3_aa: CASSRTSPALSYNEQFF

j_call: TRBJ2-7
d_call: TRBD1
v_call: TRBV5-1
clone_size: NA
cdr3_nt: TGCGCCAGCAGCCAGGACTCGACAGGGGACTACGAGCAGTACTTC
cdr3_aa: CASSQDSTGDYEQYF

j_call: TRBJ2-7
d_call: TRBD1
v_call: TRBV13
clone_size: NA
cdr3_nt: TGTGCCAGCAGCTTAGCCAGGGGGCGGGCAAGCGAGCAGTACTTC
cdr3_aa: CASSLARGRASEQYF

j_call: TRBJ1-5
d_call: TRBD1
v_call: TRBV28
clone_size: NA
cdr3_nt: TGTGCCAGCAGCCACGGGACAGGGACTCCGAGCAATCAGCCCCAGCATTTT
cdr3_aa: CASSHGTGTPSNQPQHF

j_call: TRBJ1-5
d_call: NA
v_call: TRBV4-2
clone_size: NA
cdr3_nt: TGTGCCAGCAGCCACAGCAGGCCCTTCAATCAGCCCCAGCATTTT
cdr3_aa: CASSHSRPFNQPQHF

j_call: TRBJ2-7
d_call: NA
v_call: TRBV6-1
clone_size: NA
cdr3_nt: TGTGCCAGCAGCGAACTGGGGGGCGAGCAGTACTTC
cdr3_aa: CASSELGGEQYF

j_call: TRBJ2-7
d_call: TRBD1
v_call: TRBV29-1
clone_size: NA
cdr3_nt: TGCAGCGTCGCAAAGGGACAGTACTCCTACGAGCAGTACTTC
cdr3_aa: CSVAKGQYSYEQYF

j_call: TRBJ2-7
d_call: NA
v_call: TRBV6-6
clone_size: NA
cdr3_nt: TGTGCCAGCAGTGCGGGACAGCCTTTAAACTACGAGCAGTACTTC
cdr3_aa: CASSAGQPLNYEQYF

j_call: TRBJ2-1
d_call: TRBD2
v_call: TRBV7-3
clone_size: NA
cdr3_nt: TGTGCCAGCAGCAAGGGACTAGCGGGGGGTCACAATGAGCAGTTCTTC
cdr3_aa: CASSKGLAGGHNEQFF

j_call: TRBJ2-1
d_call: TRBD2
v_call: TRBV15
clone_size: NA
cdr3_nt: TGTGCCACCAGCGTCAGACAAGCGGGGGATGAGCAGTTCTTC
cdr3_aa: CATSVRQAGDEQFF

j_call: TRBJ1-3
d_call: TRBD1
v_call: TRBV6-1
clone_size: NA
cdr3_nt: TGTGCCAGCATTCTACAGGGGGTAAAGGGAAACACCATATATTTT
cdr3_aa: CASILQGVKGNTIYF

j_call: TRBJ2-7
d_call: NA
v_call: TRBV7-9
clone_size: few
cdr3_nt: TGTGCCAGCAGCCCCATTCCGGACTTTCGCGAGCAGTACTTC
cdr3_aa: CASSPIPDFREQYF

j_call: TRBJ2-3
d_call: TRBD1
v_call: TRBV6-6
clone_size: NA
cdr3_nt: TGTGCCAGCAGTCCACCCGGGACAGAGAGCACAGATACGCAGTATTTT
cdr3_aa: CASSPPGTESTDTQYF

j_call: TRBJ2-5
d_call: NA
v_call: TRBV4-1
clone_size: once
cdr3_nt: TGCGCCAGCAGCCCAACGAAGCCCTCCCACGAGGTGGAAGAGACCCAGTACTTC
cdr3_aa: CASSPTKPSHEVEETQYF

j_call: TRBJ2-5
d_call: NA
v_call: TRBV7-9
clone_size: NA
cdr3_nt: TGTGCCAGCAGCTTAGCGTTCCAGGGGAAAGAGACCCAGTACTTC
cdr3_aa: CASSLAFQGKETQYF

j_call: TRBJ1-1
d_call: NA
v_call: TRBV7-2
clone_size: NA
cdr3_nt: TGTGCCAGCACCCGTATACGTCAGGCAAACACTGAAGCTTTCTTT
cdr3_aa: CASTRIRQANTEAFF

j_call: TRBJ1-5
d_call: NA
v_call: TRBV28
clone_size: NA
cdr3_nt: TGTGCCAGCAGTAAGGGGTCTCAGCCCCAGCATTTT
cdr3_aa: CASSKGSQPQHF

j_call: TRBJ2-7
d_call: TRBD2
v_call: TRBV9
clone_size: NA
cdr3_nt: TGTGCCAGCAGCGTAGGACTAGCGGGGGGGAGATCCTACGAGCAGTACTTC
cdr3_aa: CASSVGLAGGRSYEQYF

j_call: TRBJ1-1
d_call: NA
v_call: TRBV4-1
clone_size: NA
cdr3_nt: TGCGCCAGCAGCCGTGACTACTTAAAATGGAACACTGAAGCTTTCTTT
cdr3_aa: CASSRDYLKWNTEAFF

j_call: TRBJ2-1
d_call: NA
v_call: TRBV4-3
clone_size: NA
cdr3_nt: TGCGCCAGCAGCCAAGCGTGTAACAGGTCCCCTATCTCCTACAATGAGCAGTTCTTC
cdr3_aa: CASSQACNRSPISYNEQFF

j_call: TRBJ2-3
d_call: TRBD2
v_call: TRBV10-1
clone_size: NA
cdr3_nt: TGCGCCAGCAGTGATAGCGGGAGCACAGATACGCAGTATTTT
cdr3_aa: CASSDSGSTDTQYF

j_call: TRBJ2-3
d_call: TRBD1
v_call: TRBV5-1
clone_size: NA
cdr3_nt: TGCGCCAGCAGCTGGACAGGGGTGGATACGCAGTATTTT
cdr3_aa: CASSWTGVDTQYF

j_call: TRBJ2-1
d_call: TRBD1
v_call: TRBV5-1
clone_size: NA
cdr3_nt: TGCGCCAGCAGCGCCCGGGACAGGACCTACAATGAGCAGTTCTTC
cdr3_aa: CASSARDRTYNEQFF

j_call: TRBJ2-5
d_call: NA
v_call: TRBV20-1
clone_size: NA
cdr3_nt: TGCAGTGCCGTCTCGGGGACCCAGTACTTC
cdr3_aa: CSAVSGTQYF

j_call: TRBJ2-7
d_call: TRBD1
v_call: TRBV19
clone_size: NA
cdr3_nt: TGTGCCAGTAGTCCGCCCGGGACAGGGCCTCTCTACGAGCAGTACTTC
cdr3_aa: CASSPPGTGPLYEQYF

j_call: TRBJ2-3
d_call: NA
v_call: TRBV19
clone_size: NA
cdr3_nt: TGTGCCAGTAGTATTTCGTCTCGAGCCGCAGATACGCAGTATTTT
cdr3_aa: CASSISSRAADTQYF

j_call: TRBJ2-1
d_call: NA
v_call: TRBV4-3
clone_size: NA
cdr3_nt: TGCGCCAGCAGCCTGGAGCCTAGGCTTCCCTACAATGAGCAGTTCTTC
cdr3_aa: CASSLEPRLPYNEQFF

j_call: TRBJ1-5
d_call: TRBD1
v_call: TRBV19
clone_size: NA
cdr3_nt: TGTGCCAGTAGTGGAATCCATCACCGGGACAGAAGATATAGCAATCAGCCCCAGCATTTT
cdr3_aa: CASSGIHHRDRRYSNQPQHF

j_call: TRBJ2-7
d_call: NA
v_call: TRBV7-2
clone_size: few
cdr3_nt: TGTGCCAGCAGCTTAGGGGACACCACGTTTTTCGAGCAGTACTTC
cdr3_aa: CASSLGDTTFFEQYF

j_call: TRBJ2-1
d_call: TRBD1
v_call: TRBV25-1
clone_size: NA
cdr3_nt: TGTGCCAGCAGTGAACCAGGACAGGGGGTTTCTTGCAATGAGCAGTTCTTC
cdr3_aa: CASSEPGQGVSCNEQFF

j_call: TRBJ1-6
d_call: TRBD1
v_call: TRBV6-5
clone_size: NA
cdr3_nt: TGTGCCAGCAAACCGGGACAGGGAGGTTCACCCCTCCACTTT
cdr3_aa: CASKPGQGGSPLHF

j_call: TRBJ2-2
d_call: NA
v_call: TRBV5-1
clone_size: NA
cdr3_nt: TGCGCCAGCAGCCCGGGGGTTATGGGGAACACCGGGGAGCTGTTTTTT
cdr3_aa: CASSPGVMGNTGELFF

j_call: TRBJ1-2
d_call: TRBD1
v_call: TRBV6-4
clone_size: NA
cdr3_nt: TGTGCCAGCAGCCCCGGGACAGGGGGCTATGGCTACACCTTC
cdr3_aa: CASSPGTGGYGYTF

j_call: TRBJ1-2
d_call: TRBD1
v_call: TRBV7-9
clone_size: NA
cdr3_nt: TGTGCCAGCAGCTTACCGACAGGGGACGGTTATGGCTACACCTTC
cdr3_aa: CASSLPTGDGYGYTF

j_call: TRBJ2-7
d_call: TRBD1
v_call: TRBV23-1
clone_size: NA
cdr3_nt: TGCGCCAGCAGTCAACCCGGGACAGGCCCTTACGAGCAGTACTTC
cdr3_aa: CASSQPGTGPYEQYF

j_call: TRBJ2-1
d_call: TRBD2
v_call: TRBV6-5
clone_size: NA
cdr3_nt: TGTGCCAGCAGTTACTATACTAGCGGGATCTACAATGAGCAGTTCTTC
cdr3_aa: CASSYYTSGIYNEQFF